This T cell receptor (beta chain) was sequenced for a study of OX40 agonist ivuxolimab in advanced cancers. At the level of the study: Ivuxolimab, an agonist antibody against OX40 (CD134), was given to patients. One patient with hepatocellular carcinoma and two with cutaneous melanoma, three in all, had partial responses. Whole-study results and caveats: Researchers report that CD8+ T cells had, on average, more expanded clones than CD4+.

Assay: immunoSEQ multiplex PCR; the TCRdb copy retains only in-frame clones and omits some. The sample holds around 90,000 clones; roughly 84% are singletons and the top ten take 0.31%. Trimming pared 6 bases from V and 4 bases from J, leaving 4 bases between. The length of the CDR3 is 11 residues. Looked up from germline, CDR1 is SGHDN and CDR2 is FVKESK. This clone was counted at least ten times. What it recognizes is unknown. This clonotype was obtained from an adult with an advanced solid tumor such as melanoma, head and neck, liver or kidney cancer. V and J are TRBV14 and TRBJ1-3; D call uncertain. This sample comprised CD4+ or CD8+ T cells sorted from blood, obtained in a trial of the OX40 agonist ivuxolimab. In DNA, the CDR3 is TGTGCCAGCAGGTCAGGAAACACCATATATTTT. The encoded protein is CASRSGNTIYF.